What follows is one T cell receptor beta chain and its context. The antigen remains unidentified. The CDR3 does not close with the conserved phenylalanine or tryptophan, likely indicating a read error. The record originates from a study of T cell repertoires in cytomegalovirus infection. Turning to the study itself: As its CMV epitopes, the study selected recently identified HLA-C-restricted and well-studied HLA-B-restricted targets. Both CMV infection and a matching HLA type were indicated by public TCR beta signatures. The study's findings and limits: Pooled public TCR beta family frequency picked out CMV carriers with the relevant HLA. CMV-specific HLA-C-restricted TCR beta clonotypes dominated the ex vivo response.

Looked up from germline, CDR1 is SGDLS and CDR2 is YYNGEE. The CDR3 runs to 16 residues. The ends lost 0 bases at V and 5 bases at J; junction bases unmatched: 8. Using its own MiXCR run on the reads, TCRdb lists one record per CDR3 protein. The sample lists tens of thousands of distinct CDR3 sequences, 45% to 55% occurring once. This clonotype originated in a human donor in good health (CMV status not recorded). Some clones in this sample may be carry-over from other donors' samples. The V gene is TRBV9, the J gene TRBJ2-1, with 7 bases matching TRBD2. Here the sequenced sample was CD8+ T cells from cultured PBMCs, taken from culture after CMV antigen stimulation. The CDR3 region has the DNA TGTGCCAGCAGCGTAGGGGGGACTATTATTAACAATGAGCAGTTCTTA. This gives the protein CASSVGGTIINNEQFL.